This T cell receptor (beta chain) was sequenced in a study of resident and recirculating memory T cells in vitiligo. Confetti depigmentation, marking active vitiligo, was absent in these patients. Assay: immunoSEQ multiplex PCR; the TCRdb copy retains only in-frame clones and omits some. The sample holds about 76,000 clones; roughly nine tenths are singletons and the top ten take approximately 5.4%. The V and J ends lost 3 bases and 7 bases respectively, with 19 bases between them. Per germline, CDR1 SGHAT and CDR2 FQNNGV. CDR3 length: 15 amino acids. Source material: blood. The chain recombines TRBV11-2 with TRBJ2-7; maybe TRBD2 (5 bases). This sequence originates from a male donor with vitiligo. The chain's CDR3 is CASSLAGYARGEQYF. In DNA form, the CDR3 reads TGTGCCAGCAGCTTGGCCGGGTATGCAAGAGGGGAGCAGTACTTC.